A selection of T cell receptor beta chains follows, all from one sample in a study of cytomegalovirus exposure and HLA in healthy donors. Sequenced by immunoSEQ multiplex PCR; TCRdb stores in-frame clones only, minus some. The profile shows some 92,000 clones, about 81% of them singletons. The sequenced sample was PBMCs. These receptors originate from a man aged 18 to 35 in good health and CMV-seropositive. Each CDR3 is given with its conserved first and last residue. D genes are given only for firm matches. Only part of the rows carry a size: once, few, many, or a class if the clone is expanded.

size: NA; D: TRBD1; V: TRBV7-2; J: TRBJ1-3; CDR3: CASSLGMTGVGGNTIYF; DNA: TGTGCCAGCAGCTTAGGGATGACAGGGGTGGGTGGAAACACCATATATTTT
size: NA; D: NA; V: TRBV7-9; J: TRBJ2-7; CDR3: CASSPSYEQYF; DNA: TGTGCCAGCAGCCCCTCTTACGAGCAGTACTTC
size: NA; D: TRBD1; V: TRBV27; J: TRBJ1-2; CDR3: CASSFRTGDYGYTF; DNA: TGTGCCAGCAGTTTTCGGACAGGGGACTATGGCTACACCTTC
size: NA; D: NA; V: TRBV7-2; J: TRBJ1-4; CDR3: CASSLNGNEKLFF; DNA: TGTGCCAGCAGCTTAAACGGGAATGAAAAACTGTTTTTT
size: NA; D: NA; V: TRBV7-2; J: TRBJ2-5; CDR3: CASSSRGVQETQYF; DNA: TGTGCCAGCAGCTCCCGGGGAGTGCAAGAGACCCAGTACTTC
size: NA; D: NA; V: TRBV7-9; J: TRBJ1-5; CDR3: CASSLDWPPNQPQHF; DNA: TGTGCCAGCAGCTTAGATTGGCCACCCAATCAGCCCCAGCATTTT
size: NA; D: NA; V: TRBV7-6; J: TRBJ2-5; CDR3: CASSIGLVIGETQYF; DNA: TGTGCCAGCAGCATTGGACTTGTTATAGGGGAGACCCAGTACTTC
size: NA; D: TRBD2; V: TRBV28; J: TRBJ2-1; CDR3: CASNTGGYNEQFF; DNA: TGTGCCAGCAACACGGGGGGCTACAATGAGCAGTTCTTC
size: few; D: NA; V: TRBV15; J: TRBJ2-3; CDR3: CATSVPPTGESSTDTQYF; DNA: TGTGCCACCAGCGTACCTCCCACGGGGGAGTCTAGCACAGATACGCAGTATTTT
size: NA; D: TRBD1; V: TRBV19; J: TRBJ2-1; CDR3: CASSTGGEQFF; DNA: TGTGCCAGTAGTACAGGGGGTGAGCAGTTCTTC
size: NA; D: TRBD2; V: TRBV2; J: TRBJ2-1; CDR3: CASRRLADNRYNEQFF; DNA: TGTGCCAGCAGACGACTAGCCGACAACCGTTACAATGAGCAGTTCTTC
size: NA; D: TRBD1; V: TRBV25-1; J: TRBJ2-5; CDR3: CASSEPGQGFETQYF; DNA: TGTGCCAGCAGTGAACCGGGACAGGGGTTTGAGACCCAGTACTTC
size: NA; D: NA; V: TRBV4-1; J: TRBJ1-4; CDR3: CASSPEGGWGIEKLFF; DNA: TGCGCCAGCAGCCCAGAGGGGGGGTGGGGTATTGAAAAACTGTTTTTT
size: NA; D: NA; V: TRBV5-1; J: TRBJ2-7; CDR3: CASSLAGSYEQYF; DNA: TGCGCCAGCAGCTTGGCGGGGTCCTACGAGCAGTACTTC
size: NA; D: NA; V: TRBV25-1; J: TRBJ2-7; CDR3: CASSFHAAYEQYF; DNA: TGTGCCAGCAGTTTCCATGCGGCCTACGAGCAGTACTTC
size: NA; D: NA; V: TRBV14; J: TRBJ2-7; CDR3: CASSQDGRGNEQYF; DNA: TGTGCCAGCAGCCAAGACGGCAGGGGAAACGAGCAGTACTTC
size: NA; D: TRBD2; V: TRBV4-2; J: TRBJ2-1; CDR3: CASSPRGLAGEDYNEQFF; DNA: TGTGCCAGCAGCCCCAGGGGACTAGCGGGGGAGGATTACAATGAGCAGTTCTTC
size: once; D: NA; V: TRBV6-5; J: TRBJ2-7; CDR3: CASSLDSHYEQYF; DNA: TGTGCCAGCAGTTTGGACAGTCACTACGAGCAGTACTTC
size: NA; D: TRBD2; V: TRBV30; J: TRBJ2-1; CDR3: CAWSVGLAGALSSYNEQFF; DNA: TGTGCCTGGAGTGTAGGGCTAGCGGGGGCCCTTAGCTCCTACAATGAGCAGTTCTTC
size: NA; D: TRBD1; V: TRBV28; J: TRBJ1-5; CDR3: CASSLDNRGLGVPQHF; DNA: TGTGCCAGCAGTTTGGATAACAGGGGTTTGGGCGTGCCCCAGCATTTT
size: once; D: TRBD1; V: TRBV5-1; J: TRBJ2-2; CDR3: CASSTALPRQGATGELFF; DNA: TGCGCCAGCAGTACTGCCCTGCCAAGACAGGGGGCGACCGGGGAGCTGTTTTTT
size: NA; D: NA; V: TRBV28; J: TRBJ1-4; CDR3: CASSRTRNEKLFF; DNA: TGTGCCAGCAGTAGGACTCGAAATGAAAAACTGTTTTTT
size: NA; D: NA; V: TRBV30; J: TRBJ2-7; CDR3: CAWTRGEGISYEQYF; DNA: TGTGCCTGGACCAGGGGAGAGGGTATATCCTACGAGCAGTACTTC
size: NA; D: NA; V: TRBV6-5; J: TRBJ1-1; CDR3: CASRFTGSGTEAFF; DNA: TGTGCCAGCAGGTTTACAGGGTCTGGCACTGAAGCTTTCTTT
size: NA; D: TRBD1; V: TRBV10-3; J: TRBJ2-7; CDR3: CAISGGQEVEQYF; DNA: TGTGCCATCAGTGGTGGACAGGAGGTCGAGCAGTACTTC
size: NA; D: TRBD1; V: TRBV5-1; J: TRBJ2-1; CDR3: CASSYDRANEQFF; DNA: TGCGCCAGCAGCTATGACAGGGCCAATGAGCAGTTCTTC
size: NA; D: TRBD1; V: TRBV30; J: TRBJ1-5; CDR3: CAWSGGQGGQPQHF; DNA: TGTGCCTGGAGTGGAGGACAGGGAGGCCAGCCCCAGCATTTT
size: NA; D: NA; V: TRBV19; J: TRBJ2-5; CDR3: CASSIRQAQETQYF; DNA: TGTGCCAGTAGTATACGACAGGCTCAAGAGACCCAGTACTTC
size: once; D: NA; V: TRBV15; J: TRBJ1-1; CDR3: CATSTWTGLNTEAFF; DNA: TGTGCCACCAGCACCTGGACGGGGTTGAACACTGAAGCTTTCTTT
size: NA; D: NA; V: TRBV6-5; J: TRBJ2-1; CDR3: CASSYSWANNEQFF; DNA: TGTGCCAGCAGTTACTCTTGGGCGAACAATGAGCAGTTCTTC
size: NA; D: NA; V: TRBV6-5; J: TRBJ2-4; CDR3: CASSARGLAKNIQYF; DNA: TGTGCCAGCAGTGCCCGGGGACTAGCCAAAAACATTCAGTACTTC
size: NA; D: TRBD1; V: TRBV30; J: TRBJ2-7; CDR3: CAWDRGLEQYF; DNA: TGTGCCTGGGACAGGGGGCTAGAGCAGTACTTC
size: once; D: NA; V: TRBV10-1; J: TRBJ1-6; CDR3: CASSETGLSPLHF; DNA: TGCGCCAGCAGTGAAACAGGGCTCTCACCCCTCCACTTT
size: NA; D: NA; V: TRBV28; J: TRBJ2-3; CDR3: CASRSPKKASTDTQYF; DNA: TGTGCCAGCCGATCCCCCAAGAAAGCTAGCACAGATACGCAGTATTTT
size: few; D: NA; V: TRBV10-3; J: TRBJ2-7; CDR3: CATGQISYEQYF; DNA: TGTGCCACAGGGCAGATTTCCTACGAGCAGTACTTC
size: NA; D: NA; V: TRBV19; J: TRBJ2-3; CDR3: CASSGTQRVEWDTQYF; DNA: TGTGCCAGTTCGGGGACTCAGCGGGTTGAATGGGATACGCAGTATTTT
size: NA; D: NA; V: TRBV5-6; J: TRBJ1-2; CDR3: CASRRESYGYTF; DNA: TGTGCCAGCAGAAGGGAGAGCTATGGCTACACCTTC
size: NA; D: NA; V: TRBV7-2; J: TRBJ2-7; CDR3: CASSYDRAYEQYF; DNA: TGTGCCAGCAGCTACGATCGAGCCTACGAGCAGTACTTC
size: NA; D: NA; V: TRBV7-9; J: TRBJ1-6; CDR3: CASSSWGAGSPLHF; DNA: TGTGCCAGCAGCTCCTGGGGAGCGGGTTCACCCCTCCACTTT
size: NA; D: NA; V: TRBV14; J: TRBJ1-2; CDR3: CASSQAGGLNGYTF; DNA: TGTGCCAGCAGCCAAGCTGGGGGCTTGAATGGCTACACCTTC
size: NA; D: NA; V: TRBV6-1; J: TRBJ2-2; CDR3: CASSVHREKGLGELFF; DNA: TGTGCCAGCAGTGTGCACAGGGAAAAAGGTTTGGGGGAGCTGTTTTTT
size: NA; D: NA; V: TRBV28; J: TRBJ2-5; CDR3: CASSLSRVGTQYF; DNA: TGTGCCAGCAGTTTGTCCAGGGTAGGGACCCAGTACTTC
size: NA; D: TRBD2; V: TRBV5-8; J: TRBJ2-2; CDR3: CASSLYRLAENTGELFF; DNA: TGTGCCAGCAGCTTGTACCGCCTAGCGGAGAACACCGGGGAGCTGTTTTTT
size: NA; D: NA; V: TRBV7-2; J: TRBJ1-1; CDR3: CASTRYRNTEAFF; DNA: TGTGCCAGCACCCGATACAGGAACACTGAAGCTTTCTTT
size: NA; D: TRBD2; V: TRBV2; J: TRBJ2-7; CDR3: CASRNSGGLYEQYF; DNA: TGTGCCAGCAGAAATAGCGGGGGCCTGTACGAGCAGTACTTC
size: few; D: TRBD1; V: TRBV6-5; J: TRBJ1-2; CDR3: CASSYSRATGGYGYTF; DNA: TGTGCCAGCAGTTACTCGAGGGCCACAGGGGGCTATGGCTACACCTTC
size: NA; D: TRBD1; V: TRBV4-1; J: TRBJ2-2; CDR3: CASSQPPGQSTGELFF; DNA: TGCGCCAGCAGCCAACCACCGGGACAGAGCACCGGGGAGCTGTTTTTT
size: NA; D: NA; V: TRBV29-1; J: TRBJ2-4; CDR3: CSGTDSAKNIQYF; DNA: TGCAGCGGAACGGACTCGGCCAAAAACATTCAGTACTTC
size: NA; D: TRBD1; V: TRBV19; J: TRBJ1-2; CDR3: CASIGGGQGASGYTF; DNA: TGTGCCAGTATAGGCGGGGGACAGGGGGCTAGTGGCTACACCTTC
size: NA; D: NA; V: TRBV27; J: TRBJ1-2; CDR3: CASSPAGRGINYGYTF; DNA: TGTGCCAGCAGTCCGGCGGGACGGGGAATTAACTATGGCTACACCTTC
size: few; D: NA; V: TRBV7-9; J: TRBJ2-5; CDR3: CASSFQQGMETQYF; DNA: TGTGCCAGCAGCTTCCAACAGGGAATGGAGACCCAGTACTTC
size: NA; D: TRBD1; V: TRBV5-1; J: TRBJ1-2; CDR3: CASSLEQGQYGYTF; DNA: TGCGCCAGCAGCTTGGAGCAGGGACAGTATGGCTACACCTTC
size: NA; D: NA; V: TRBV5-1; J: TRBJ2-3; CDR3: CASRVGQITDTQYF; DNA: TGCGCCAGCAGGGTAGGACAGATCACAGATACGCAGTATTTT
size: NA; D: NA; V: TRBV6-1; J: TRBJ2-1; CDR3: CASSEDRYSYNEQFF; DNA: TGTGCCAGCAGTGAAGACCGCTACTCCTACAATGAGCAGTTCTTC
size: NA; D: TRBD1; V: TRBV6-4; J: TRBJ2-2; CDR3: CASGGTGETGELFF; DNA: TGTGCCAGCGGCGGGACAGGGGAAACCGGGGAGCTGTTTTTT
size: NA; D: NA; V: TRBV13; J: TRBJ1-1; CDR3: CASSLGGGARIEAFF; DNA: TGTGCCAGCAGCTTGGGAGGGGGAGCCCGGATTGAAGCTTTCTTT
size: NA; D: TRBD2; V: TRBV4-1; J: TRBJ2-3; CDR3: CASRPTSGIGTDTQYF; DNA: TGCGCCAGCAGGCCGACTAGCGGGATTGGGACAGATACGCAGTATTTT
size: NA; D: NA; V: TRBV19; J: TRBJ2-7; CDR3: CASSIGQATEQYF; DNA: TGTGCCAGTAGTATTGGCCAGGCCACCGAGCAGTACTTC